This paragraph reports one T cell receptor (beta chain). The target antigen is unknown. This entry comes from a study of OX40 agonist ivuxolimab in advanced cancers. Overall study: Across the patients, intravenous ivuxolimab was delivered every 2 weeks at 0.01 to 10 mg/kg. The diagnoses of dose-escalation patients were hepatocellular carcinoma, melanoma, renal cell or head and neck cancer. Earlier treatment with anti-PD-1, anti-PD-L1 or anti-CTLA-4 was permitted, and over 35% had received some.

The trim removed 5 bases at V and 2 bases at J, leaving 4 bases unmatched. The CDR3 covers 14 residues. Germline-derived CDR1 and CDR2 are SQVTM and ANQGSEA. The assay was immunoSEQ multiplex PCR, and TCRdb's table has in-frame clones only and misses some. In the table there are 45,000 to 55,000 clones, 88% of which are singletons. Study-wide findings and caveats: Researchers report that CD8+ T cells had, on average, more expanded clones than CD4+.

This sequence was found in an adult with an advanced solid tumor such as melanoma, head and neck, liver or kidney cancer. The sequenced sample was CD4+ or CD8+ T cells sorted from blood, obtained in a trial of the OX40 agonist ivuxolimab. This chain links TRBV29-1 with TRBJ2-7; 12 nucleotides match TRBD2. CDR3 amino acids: CSVTSGGRTYEQYF. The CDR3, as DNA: TGCAGCGTTACTAGCGGGGGGAGGACCTACGAGCAGTACTTC.